These 23 T cell receptor beta chains share one sample of origin, sequenced in a study of beta chain features in type 1 diabetes. Since all of the isolated RNA was reverse transcribed, expressed TCRB transcripts were what got sequenced. TCRdb keeps only in-frame clones here, not all; method: immunoSEQ multiplex PCR. Found here are roughly 370,000 clones, roughly 13% of them singletons; the top ten hold less than 0.04%. Sequenced input: naive CD4+ T cells from blood. Receptor source: a man aged 25-45 years in good health.

This clone was counted only a few times. The chain is built from TRBV29-1 and TRBJ2-7; no definite D call. This CDR3 region has 15 residues. Trimming stripped 2 bases from V and 4 bases from J, with 18 bases between. Germline CDR1 SQVTM, CDR2 ANQGSEA. The CDR3 region has the DNA TGCAGCGTTGAATACTACAGCCGAATATGGTACGAGCAGTACGTC. It codes for CSVEYYSRIWYEQYV.

The chain is built from TRBV4-1 and TRBJ2-3; TRBD1 might be the D (6 bases). Germline values: CDR1 MGHRA, CDR2 YSYEKL. V lost 2 bases to trimming and J lost 8 bases, with 11 bases between them. CDR3 length: 13 residues. The chain's CDR3 is CASSQPLGGTQYF. Here the CDR3 DNA reads TGCGCCAGCAGCCAACCGCTAGGGGGTACGCAGTATTTT.

A few counts support this clone. The chain has TRBV7-6 and TRBJ2-1; TRBD2 aligns across 7 bases. V lost 1 base, J lost 10 bases, and 13 bases stayed unmatched. CDR1 is SGHVS and CDR2 is FNYEAQ in the germline V gene. This CDR3 is 16 amino acids long. CDR3 protein: CASSLVGAGTVGEQFF. The CDR3 DNA reads as TGTGCCAGCAGCTTAGTAGGAGCGGGGACCGTCGGGGAGCAGTTCTTC.

The chain recombines TRBV4-3 with TRBJ2-1; TRBD2 aligns across 10 bases. With V trimmed by 1 base and J by 7 bases, 1 base remained unmatched. Germline V lookup: CDR1 LGHNA, CDR2 YSLEER. The CDR3 has 14 residues. The CDR3 region is CASSQVGLANEQFF. The CDR3 DNA sequence: TGCGCCAGCAGCCAAGTGGGACTAGCGAATGAGCAGTTCTTC.

This clone was seen only a few times. The chain joins TRBV30 to TRBJ2-1; possible D gene TRBD2, 5 bases. Looked up from germline, CDR1 is GTSNPN and CDR2 is SVGIG (reference sequence). CDR3 length equals 17 residues. V shed 0 bases and J shed 5 bases, with 20 bases lying between them. The DNA for the CDR3 is TGTGCCTGGAGTGTATTTCGTCTTCGGGATCGCGACAATGAGCAGTTCTTC. Its protein is CAWSVFRLRDRDNEQFF. The full variable domain, its missing parts supplied by reference TRBV30 and TRBJ2-1, is SQTIHQWPATLVQPVGSPLSLECTVEGTSNPNLYWYRQAAGRGLQLLFYSVGIGQISSEVPQNLSASRPQDRQFILSSKKLLLSDSGFYLCAWSVFRLRDRDNEQFFGPGTRLTVL.

This chain connects TRBV7-6 to TRBJ2-3; possibly TRBD2 for D (5 bases). Trimming left V 1 base short and J 6 bases short, with 17 bases between. The CDR3 totals 16 residues. The V gene's germline CDR1 is SGHVS and CDR2 FNYEAQ. The CDR3 is CASSLGAAATRDTQYF. The CDR3 DNA reads as TGTGCCAGCAGCTTAGGTGCCGCGGCCACTAGGGATACGCAGTATTTT.

In this sample, this clone turned up a few times. The chain carries TRBV19 and TRBJ2-7; 13 positions agree with TRBD2. Germline V gene sequence: CDR1 LNHDA, CDR2 SQIVND (reference sequence). V gave up 5 bases and J gave up 5 bases; unmatched junction bases: 9. There are 16 residues in the CDR3. Here the CDR3 reads CASSPPSLAGGDEQYV. Written as DNA, the CDR3 is TGTGCCAGTAGTCCGCCGTCACTAGCGGGAGGGGACGAGCAGTACGTC.

V is TRBV7-9 and J is TRBJ1-1; possible D gene TRBD1, 6 bases. Per germline, CDR1 SEHNR and CDR2 FQNEAQ (reference sequence). This CDR3 comprises 13 residues. V was trimmed by 5 bases and J by 4 bases, leaving 11 bases between them. CDR3: CASSRGLGTEAFF. The CDR3 DNA follows: TGTGCCAGCAGCCGGGGGCTAGGCACTGAAGCTTTCTTT.

The chain links TRBV7-9 to TRBJ2-2; D may match TRBD1 or TRBD2 (5 bases each). The CDR3 totals 17 residues. The germline CDR1 and CDR2 sequences are SEHNR and FQNEAQ (reference sequence). The ends were cut back, 5 bases at V and 2 bases at J, with 18 bases in the middle. The CDR3 DNA follows: TGTGCCAGCAGCCCATGGGACCGCGGTCCTAACACCGGGGAGCTGTTTTTT. Encoded protein: CASSPWDRGPNTGELFF. Full variable domain (rest looked up from reference TRBV7-9 and TRBJ2-2): DTGVSQNPRHKITKRGQNVTFRCDPISEHNRLYWYRQTLGQGPEFLTYFQNEAQLEKSRLLSDRFSAERPKGSFSTLEIQRTEQGDSAMYLCASSPWDRGPNTGELFFGEGSRLTVL.

The sample holds a few counts of this clone. The genes are TRBV7-2 and TRBJ2-3; D possibly corresponds to TRBD2 (5 bases). CDR3 length equals 15 residues. CDR1 SGHTA and CDR2 FQGNSA come from the germline V gene. Trimming cost V 3 bases and J 4 bases, with 14 bases left between them. CDR3 region: CASSLGRRLPDTQYF. CDR3 bases: TGTGCCAGCAGCTTGGGCAGGAGGTTACCAGATACGCAGTATTTT.

This clone was seen a few times. V usage is TRBV30 and J usage is TRBJ2-3; 11 bases line up with TRBD2. The CDR3 covers 15 residues. V was clipped by 3 bases and J by 2 bases; unmatched bases: 4. Germline CDR1 and CDR2: GTSNPN and SVGIG (reference sequence). The CDR3 DNA reads as TGTGCCTGGAGAAGACTAGCGGGAACCACAGATACGCAGTATTTT. Amino acid sequence: CAWRRLAGTTDTQYF.

V is TRBV7-2 and J is TRBJ2-5; D uncertain. Germline loops: CDR1 SGHTA, CDR2 FQGNSA. The CDR3 extends over 13 amino acids. V was clipped by 8 bases and J by 5 bases, with 15 bases between them. The CDR3 loop reads CASGQVVGETQYF. CDR3 coding DNA: TGTGCCAGCGGTCAGGTGGTTGGGGAGACCCAGTACTTC.

Only a few counts were recorded for this clone. V is TRBV9 and J is TRBJ2-5; D gene ambiguous. The CDR3 sequence is 15 residues long. The germline V and J ends were trimmed by 0 bases and 1 base, with 10 bases remaining between them. CDR1 and CDR2 from the germline V gene are SGDLS and YYNGEE. This CDR3 reads CASSVGLQRQETQYF. CDR3 DNA: TGTGCCAGCAGCGTAGGGCTACAGCGCCAAGAGACCCAGTACTTC.

This clone was observed a handful of times. This chain uses TRBV25-1 with TRBJ2-1; TRBD1 might be the D (7 bases). From germline, CDR1 is MGHDK and CDR2 SYGVNS. With 5 bases removed from V and 8 bases from J, the gap between germline ends came to 19 bases. CDR3 length: 15 residues. Written as DNA, the CDR3 is TGTGCCAGCAGTCTCCAGACAGGGAGGCTCGATGAGCAGTTCTTC. Its protein is CASSLQTGRLDEQFF.

The CDR3 loop reads CASSLGTGQETQYF. CDR3 DNA sequence: TGTGCCAGCAGCCTCGGGACGGGACAAGAGACCCAGTACTTC. The V call is TRBV7-6, the J call TRBJ2-5; perhaps D is TRBD1 or TRBD2 (5 bases each). Germline lookup yields CDR1 SGHVS and CDR2 FNYEAQ. This CDR3 has 14 amino acids. Trimming stripped 5 bases from V and 2 bases from J, with 12 bases between.

This clone appeared a few times. The rearrangement links TRBV7-3 to TRBJ1-1, with D uncertain. The V end was cut by 3 bases, the J end by 5 bases, with 10 bases between. Germline values: CDR1 SGHTA, CDR2 FQGTGA. The CDR3 extends over 13 amino acids. The CDR3 loop reads CASSFRGLTEAFF. Here the CDR3 DNA reads TGTGCCAGCAGCTTCCGGGGTTTGACTGAAGCTTTCTTT. Full variable domain (outside the CDR3, taken from reference TRBV7-3 and TRBJ1-1): GAGVSQTPSNKVTEKGKYVELRCDPISGHTALYWYRQSLGQGPEFLIYFQGTGAADDSGLPNDRFFAVRPEGSVSTLKIQRTERGDSAVYLCASSFRGLTEAFFGQGTRLTVV.

This clone came up a few times. This rearrangement joins TRBV7-9 to TRBJ2-7, with TRBD2 matching 13 bases. In germline, CDR1 is SEHNR, CDR2 FQNEAQ (reference sequence). CDR3 length: 15 amino acids. The trim removed 6 bases at V and 3 bases at J, leaving 5 bases unmatched. In DNA form, the CDR3 reads TGTGCCAGCAGGGCCGGACTAGCGGGAGTCTACGAGCAGTACGTC. Translation: CASRAGLAGVYEQYV.

This chain links TRBV6-5 with TRBJ1-2; tentatively, D is TRBD1 (6 bases). This CDR3 is built from 13 residues. The V and J ends lost 5 bases and 5 bases respectively, with 12 bases between them. Germline V gene data show CDR1 as MNHEY and CDR2 as SVGAGI. The CDR3 region has the DNA TGTGCCAGCAGTCGGGACACAGAGTATGGCTACACCTTC. Translation: CASSRDTEYGYTF.

The J gene is TRBJ2-2, the V gene TRBV19; D uncertain. In germline, CDR1 is LNHDA, CDR2 SQIVND (reference sequence). The CDR3 consists of 16 residues. V dropped 3 bases and J dropped 3 bases, with 14 bases sitting between them. CDR3 region: CASSMPRSSDTGELFF. In DNA, the CDR3 is TGTGCCAGTAGTATGCCCCGGAGCTCGGACACCGGGGAGCTGTTTTTT.

This clone was seen a handful of times. This chain links TRBV7-9 with TRBJ2-7, with D possibly TRBD2 on 6 matching bases. V was pared by 1 base and J by 2 bases, with 12 bases between. The CDR3 is 15 amino acids. Germline V gene data show CDR1 as SEHNR and CDR2 as FQNEAQ (reference sequence). The CDR3 nucleotides are TGTGCCAGCAGCTTAGGCGGGGTGAAAGCCTACGAGCAGTACGTC. Encoded protein: CASSLGGVKAYEQYV.

The rearrangement joins TRBV27 to TRBJ2-1; TRBD2 agrees at 8 bases. The CDR3 consists of 15 residues. V lost 10 bases, J lost 7 bases, and 15 bases stayed unmatched. Germline V gene lookup returns CDR1 MNHEY and CDR2 SMNVEV (reference sequence). The CDR3 region has the DNA TGTGCCACCTCGGGGGGACGGGAGGGTAGAAATGAGCAGTTCTTC. Protein: CATSGGREGRNEQFF.

V and J are TRBV9 and TRBJ2-7, with a tentative D call TRBD1 (6 bases). CDR1 is SGDLS and CDR2 is YYNGEE in the germline V gene. Trimming cost V 4 bases and J 2 bases, with 13 bases left between them. CDR3 length equals 14 residues. The CDR3 DNA sequence: TGTGCCAGCAGCCCTCAGGGGTGGACCTACGAGCAGTACTTC. Translating it yields CASSPQGWTYEQYF.

The chain joins TRBV5-4 to TRBJ2-1; D gene ambiguous. The CDR3 runs 15 residues. Germline assignment: CDR1 SGHNT and CDR2 YYREEE (reference sequence). V was cut by 4 bases and J by 1 base, with 12 bases left in between. The CDR3 region is CASSPPKASYNEQFF. Here the CDR3 DNA reads TGTGCCAGCAGCCCTCCTAAAGCGTCCTACAATGAGCAGTTCTTC.